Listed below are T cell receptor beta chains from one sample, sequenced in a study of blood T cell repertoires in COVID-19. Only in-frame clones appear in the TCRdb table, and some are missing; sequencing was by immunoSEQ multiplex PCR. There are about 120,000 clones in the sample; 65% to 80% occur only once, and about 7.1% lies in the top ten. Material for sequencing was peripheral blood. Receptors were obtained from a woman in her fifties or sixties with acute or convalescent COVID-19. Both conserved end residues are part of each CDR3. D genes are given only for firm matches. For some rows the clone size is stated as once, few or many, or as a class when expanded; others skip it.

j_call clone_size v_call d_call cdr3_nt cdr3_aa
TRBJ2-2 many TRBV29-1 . TGCAGCGTTGGGGCAGGGACCGGGGAGCTGTTTTTT CSVGAGTGELFF
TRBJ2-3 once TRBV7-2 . TGTGCCAGCAGCCCTGGGCTGGGCCATGACACGCAGTATTTT CASSPGLGHDTQYF
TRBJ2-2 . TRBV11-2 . TGTGCCAGCAGTCAACAGGGACCGGACACCGGGGAGCTGTTTTTT CASSQQGPDTGELFF
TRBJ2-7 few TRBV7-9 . TGTGCCAGCAGCCCCCGGGGACTGTACGAGCAGTACTTC CASSPRGLYEQYF
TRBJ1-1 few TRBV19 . TGTGCCAGTAGTATCCAGGGGAGGAACACTGAAGCTTTCTTT CASSIQGRNTEAFF
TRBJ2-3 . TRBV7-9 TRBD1 TGTGCCAGCAGCCTACGGACAGGGATGGGCACAGATACGCAGTATTTT CASSLRTGMGTDTQYF
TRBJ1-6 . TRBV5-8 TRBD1 TGTGCCAGCAGCTCCTATGGACAGGGCCGGGGGTCACCCCTCCACTTT CASSSYGQGRGSPLHF
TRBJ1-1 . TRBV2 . TGTGCCAGCAGCCTCGACAGATCTTTTACTGAAGCTTTCTTT CASSLDRSFTEAFF
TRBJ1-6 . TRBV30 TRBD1 TGTGCCTGGAGTGTACAGGGGTCTATACCCCTCCACTTT CAWSVQGSIPLHF
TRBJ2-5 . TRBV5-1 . TGCGCCAGCAGCTTGGGGCAGGAAGAAGAGACCCAGTACTTC CASSLGQEEETQYF
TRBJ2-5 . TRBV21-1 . TGTGCCAGCAGCCATACGGGTCTAGCGGTGAAAGAGACCCAGTACTTC CASSHTGLAVKETQYF
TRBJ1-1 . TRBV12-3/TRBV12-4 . TGTGCCAGCAGTATAAAGATAGAAACTGAAGCTTTCTTT CASSIKIETEAFF
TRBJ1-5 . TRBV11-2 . TGTGCCAGCATCACGAAACAGGGTTGCAATCAGCCCCAGCATTTT CASITKQGCNQPQHF
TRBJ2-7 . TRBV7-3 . TGTGCCAGCAGCCCCCGACAGGAATCTCCCGAGCAGTACTTC CASSPRQESPEQYF
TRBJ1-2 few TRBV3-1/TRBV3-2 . TGTGCCAGCAGCCAAGGACAGAACTATGGCTACACCTTC CASSQGQNYGYTF
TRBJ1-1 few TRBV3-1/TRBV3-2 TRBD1 TGTGCCAGCAGCTCCCGGGACAGGGGGAACACTGAAGCTTTCTTT CASSSRDRGNTEAFF
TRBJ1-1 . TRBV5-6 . TGTGCCAGCAGCTCCCCGGACTATGGGCCTGAAGCTTTCTTT CASSSPDYGPEAFF
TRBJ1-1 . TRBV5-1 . TGCGCCAGCAGCTTGGGTAGTGAAGCTTTCTTT CASSLGSEAFF
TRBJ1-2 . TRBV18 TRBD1 TGTGCCAGCTCACCTGGACAGGGAGTCGTGGATGGCTACACCTTC CASSPGQGVVDGYTF
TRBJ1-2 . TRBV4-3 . TGCGCCAGCAGCCAAGTCAGTGGCAGACTTAACTATGGCTACACCTTC CASSQVSGRLNYGYTF
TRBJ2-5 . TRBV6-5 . TGTGCCAGCAGTTACCGGGGAACCCGTTTGGGGGAGACCCAGTACTTC CASSYRGTRLGETQYF
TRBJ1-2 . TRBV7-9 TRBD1 TGTGCCAGCAGCGGGGGACAGGTTATTCTGGGCTATGGCTACACCTTC CASSGGQVILGYGYTF
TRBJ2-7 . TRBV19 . TGTGCCAGTAGTATAGTTAAGGGGTCCGAGCAGTACTTC CASSIVKGSEQYF
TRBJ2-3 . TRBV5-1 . TGCGCCAGCAGCTTTGGACAGAGCACAGATACGCAGTATTTT CASSFGQSTDTQYF
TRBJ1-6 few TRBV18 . TGTGCCAGCTCACGTCAGAAGAATAATTCACCCCTCCACTTT CASSRQKNNSPLHF
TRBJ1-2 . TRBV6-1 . TGTGCCAGCAGTGAGTCACAGGGCTATGGCTACACCTTC CASSESQGYGYTF
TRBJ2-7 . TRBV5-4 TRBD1 TGTGCCAGCAGCTTGGGGGGACAGGGATTTTCCTACGAGCAGTACTTC CASSLGGQGFSYEQYF
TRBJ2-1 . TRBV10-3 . TGTGCCAGCACTGCTCACGAGACAGACACCAATGAGCAGTTCTTC CASTAHETDTNEQFF
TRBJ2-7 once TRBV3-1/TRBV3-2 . TGTGCCAGCAGCCAGATGACAGGGACTTACGAGCAGTACTTC CASSQMTGTYEQYF
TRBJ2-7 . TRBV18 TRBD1 TGTGCCAGCTCACCACCCGTCGGGACAGGGTTTCCCGAGCAGTACTTC CASSPPVGTGFPEQYF
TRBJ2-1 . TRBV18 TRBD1 TGTGCCAGCTCACCGGGGACAGGGGGTGAGCAGTTCTTC CASSPGTGGEQFF
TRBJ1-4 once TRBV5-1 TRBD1 TGCGCCAGCAGCCCTGTTGGAACAGGGGGACTGGAAAAACTGTTTTTT CASSPVGTGGLEKLFF
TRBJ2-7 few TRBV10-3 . TGTGCCATCAGTGACCGTGGAGGGGCGAGCTCCTACGAGCAGTACTTC CAISDRGGASSYEQYF
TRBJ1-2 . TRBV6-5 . TGTGCCAGCACCGACCTGCCTCAGGGCCTCCATGGCTACACCTTC CASTDLPQGLHGYTF
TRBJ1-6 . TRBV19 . TGTGCCAGTAGTATAGACAGGTCTGGGAGCTCCTATAATTCACCCCTCCACTTT CASSIDRSGSSYNSPLHF
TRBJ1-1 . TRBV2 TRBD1 TGTGCCAGCGGACCACTATGGGACAGTATGAACACTGAAGCTTTCTTT CASGPLWDSMNTEAFF
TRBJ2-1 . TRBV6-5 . TGTGCCAGCAGTTCCCAGGGGAAGTTCGGCAATGAGCAGTTCTTC CASSSQGKFGNEQFF
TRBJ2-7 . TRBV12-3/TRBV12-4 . TGTGCCAGCAGTTTACGGTTTTTTGAGCAGTACTTC CASSLRFFEQYF
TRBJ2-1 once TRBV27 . TGTGCCAGCAGTTTCAACAGGGACATAAGGAATGAGCAGTTCTTC CASSFNRDIRNEQFF
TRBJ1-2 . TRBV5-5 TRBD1 TGTGCCAGCAGCGCTGGGACAGGGAGGGGGCCTAACTATGGCTACACCTTC CASSAGTGRGPNYGYTF
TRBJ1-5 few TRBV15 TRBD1 TGTGCCACCAGCCCTGACAGGGGGCCCCAGCATTTT CATSPDRGPQHF
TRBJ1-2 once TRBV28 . TGTGCCAGCAGTTCGGTACAGGGCATTAGCATATATGGCTACACCTTC CASSSVQGISIYGYTF
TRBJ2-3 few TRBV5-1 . TGCGCCAGCAGCTTGGTAGGGGCCACAGATACGCAGTATTTT CASSLVGATDTQYF
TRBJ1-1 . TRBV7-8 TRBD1 TGTGCCAGCAGCCCCAGACAGGGATTGAACACTGAAGCTTTCTTT CASSPRQGLNTEAFF
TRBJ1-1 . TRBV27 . TGTGCCAGCAGTCGGGGGGGCACTGAAGCTTTCTTT CASSRGGTEAFF
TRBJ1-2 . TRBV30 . TGTGCCTGGAGTTCTGCCTTAGGAGACTACACCTTC CAWSSALGDYTF
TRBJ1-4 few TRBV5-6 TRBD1 TGTGCCAGCAGCTCATACAGGGGCGCGACTAATGAAAAACTGTTTTTT CASSSYRGATNEKLFF
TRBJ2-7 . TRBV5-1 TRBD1 TGCGCCAGCAGGCCCGCGGGACAGGCTTACTACGAGCAGTACTTC CASRPAGQAYYEQYF
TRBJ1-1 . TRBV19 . TGTGCCAGTAGTTTAACACACCAGAACACTGAAGCTTTCTTT CASSLTHQNTEAFF
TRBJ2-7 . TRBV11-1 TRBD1 TGTGCCAGCAGCCGGGACAGGGGGCTCTACGAGCAGTACTTC CASSRDRGLYEQYF
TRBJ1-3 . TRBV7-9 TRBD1 TGTGCCAGCAGCTTATCAAAGGGGGCGGAAGGAAACACCATATATTTT CASSLSKGAEGNTIYF
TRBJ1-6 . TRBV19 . TGTGCCAGTAGTCCGATAGTAGGCCAGGGCGGCTATAATTCACCCCTCCACTTT CASSPIVGQGGYNSPLHF